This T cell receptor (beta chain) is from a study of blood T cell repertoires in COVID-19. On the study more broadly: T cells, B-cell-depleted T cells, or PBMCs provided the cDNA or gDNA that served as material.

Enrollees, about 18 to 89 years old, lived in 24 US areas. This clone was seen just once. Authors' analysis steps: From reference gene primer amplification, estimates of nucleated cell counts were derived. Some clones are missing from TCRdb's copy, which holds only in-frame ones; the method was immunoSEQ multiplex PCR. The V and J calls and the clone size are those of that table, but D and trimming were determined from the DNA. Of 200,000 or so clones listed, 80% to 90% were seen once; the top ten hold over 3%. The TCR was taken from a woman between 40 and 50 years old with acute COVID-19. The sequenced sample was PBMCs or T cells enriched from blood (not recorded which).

The CDR3 DNA is TGTGCCAGCAGCTTTTCGACAGGGGTCGGCACAGATACGCAGTATTTT. It specifies CASSFSTGVGTDTQYF. The rearrangement uses TRBV11-3 and TRBJ2-3, with 8 bases aligning to TRBD1. Germline V lookup: CDR1 SGHNT, CDR2 YENEEA. Trimming cost V 3 bases and J 1 base; bases outside gene matches: 6. The CDR3 spans 16 residues.